In its sample, the clone carrying this T cell receptor (beta chain) was seen a few times. Its antigen is unknown. Trimming removed 5 bases from V and 1 base from J, with 8 bases in between. The germline CDR1 and CDR2 sequences are SGHTA and FQGTGA. The CDR3 totals 13 residues. The TCR beta cDNA libraries carried unique molecular identifiers. MiXCR was run by TCRdb on the PCR reads, yielding one entry per CDR3 protein. The sample lists a few hundred thousand distinct CDR3 sequences; roughly 34% were seen once. This specimen comes from a study of post-analysis software for immune sequencing data. Regarding the study as a whole: In patients, TRBV5-6, TRBV5-1 and TRBV20-1 belonged to five TRBV segments found more frequently than in controls.

The sample comprised blood. The rearrangement joins TRBV7-3 to TRBJ2-5; D unresolved. The clonotype originates from a girl aged 2-17 years with multiple sclerosis. This CDR3 is CASSPSVQETQYF. CDR3 sequence (DNA): TGTGCCAGCAGCCCCTCCGTCCAAGAGACCCAGTACTTC.